Listed below are T cell receptor beta chains from one sample, sequenced in a study of blood T cell repertoires in COVID-19. Clones were read by immunoSEQ multiplex PCR, and TCRdb kept only the in-frame ones, dropping some. The sample yields 180,000 or so clones, more than 75% seen once. The specimen sequenced was peripheral blood. These receptors originate from a man aged 35 to 55 with active or convalescent COVID-19. The CDR3 runs from the conserved cysteine through the conserved F or W. The D gene is left open where the match is weak. The size field is filled for only some rows; it gives once, few, many or a size class.

j_call: TRBJ2-5
v_call: TRBV10-3
d_call: -
clone_size: -
cdr3_nt: TGTGCCATCGGCGCGCGGGCGGCCCAAGGGGAGACCCAGTACTTC
cdr3_aa: CAIGARAAQGETQYF

j_call: TRBJ1-2
v_call: TRBV1
d_call: -
clone_size: -
cdr3_nt: TGCACCAGCAGCCGAAGACAAGATATAGCTAACTATGGCTACACCTTC
cdr3_aa: CTSSRRQDIANYGYTF

j_call: TRBJ2-5
v_call: TRBV7-2
d_call: -
clone_size: -
cdr3_nt: TGTGCCAGCAGCTTAGTTTTCAGAGAGACCCAGTACTTC
cdr3_aa: CASSLVFRETQYF

j_call: TRBJ1-5
v_call: TRBV4-3
d_call: -
clone_size: few
cdr3_nt: TGCGCCAGCAGCCCTGGGAGGACCGATGGGCCCCAGCATTTT
cdr3_aa: CASSPGRTDGPQHF

j_call: TRBJ1-4
v_call: TRBV3-1/TRBV3-2
d_call: -
clone_size: -
cdr3_nt: TGTGCCAGCAGCCAAGCCCTCAATGAAAAACTGTTTTTT
cdr3_aa: CASSQALNEKLFF

j_call: TRBJ2-1
v_call: TRBV4-1
d_call: TRBD2
clone_size: once
cdr3_nt: TGCGCCAGCAGCCAAGGTAGCGGGGCATCCAATGAGCAGTTCTTC
cdr3_aa: CASSQGSGASNEQFF

j_call: TRBJ1-3
v_call: TRBV6-5
d_call: -
clone_size: -
cdr3_nt: TGTGCCAGCAGTTACACGGGGAGAAAGGCGGACACCATATATTTT
cdr3_aa: CASSYTGRKADTIYF

j_call: TRBJ1-1
v_call: TRBV10-2
d_call: -
clone_size: few
cdr3_nt: TGCGCCAGCCAAACACAGGGATTCACTGAAGCTTTCTTT
cdr3_aa: CASQTQGFTEAFF

j_call: TRBJ1-6
v_call: TRBV6-1
d_call: TRBD1
clone_size: -
cdr3_nt: TGTGCCAGCAGTGAAGCGGAGGGGGCTTCACCCCTCCACTTT
cdr3_aa: CASSEAEGASPLHF

j_call: TRBJ2-3
v_call: TRBV24-1
d_call: TRBD2
clone_size: -
cdr3_nt: TGTGCCACCAGTGATGCTCGACTCACTAGCGGGGGAACAGATACGCAGTATTTT
cdr3_aa: CATSDARLTSGGTDTQYF

j_call: TRBJ1-6
v_call: TRBV28
d_call: -
clone_size: -
cdr3_nt: TGTGCCAGCATACAGTTTGGGCAGGGAAATTCACCCCTCCACTTT
cdr3_aa: CASIQFGQGNSPLHF

j_call: TRBJ1-5
v_call: TRBV27
d_call: -
clone_size: -
cdr3_nt: TGTGCCAGCAGTGGACAGTATAGCAATCAGCCCCAGCATTTT
cdr3_aa: CASSGQYSNQPQHF

j_call: TRBJ1-1
v_call: TRBV10-3
d_call: -
clone_size: -
cdr3_nt: TGTGCCATCAGTGACCAGAACACTGAAGCTTTCTTT
cdr3_aa: CAISDQNTEAFF

j_call: TRBJ1-2
v_call: TRBV29-1
d_call: TRBD1
clone_size: few
cdr3_nt: TGCAGCGCGGGACAGGGGAAAGGCTATGGCTACACCTTC
cdr3_aa: CSAGQGKGYGYTF

j_call: TRBJ1-4
v_call: TRBV30
d_call: -
clone_size: -
cdr3_nt: TGTGCCTTTGGGGGGGACCTAGATGAAAAACTGTTTTTT
cdr3_aa: CAFGGDLDEKLFF

j_call: TRBJ1-2
v_call: TRBV6-6
d_call: -
clone_size: -
cdr3_nt: TGTGCCAGCAGTTCCCGGCAGGGTCTAAGCTATGGCTACACCTTC
cdr3_aa: CASSSRQGLSYGYTF

j_call: TRBJ2-7
v_call: TRBV5-1
d_call: -
clone_size: -
cdr3_nt: TGCGCCAGCAGCAAAATGACAGGAAGCTCCTACGAGCAGTACTTC
cdr3_aa: CASSKMTGSSYEQYF

j_call: TRBJ2-1
v_call: TRBV29-1
d_call: -
clone_size: -
cdr3_nt: TGCAGTACTTTAACTGCGTCCTTCAATGAGCAGTTCTTC
cdr3_aa: CSTLTASFNEQFF

j_call: TRBJ2-1
v_call: TRBV6-5
d_call: -
clone_size: -
cdr3_nt: TGTGCCAGCAGTTACGGGGGGGACAAGTACAATGAGCAGTTCTTC
cdr3_aa: CASSYGGDKYNEQFF

j_call: TRBJ1-5
v_call: TRBV19
d_call: -
clone_size: -
cdr3_nt: TGTGCCAGTAGTATAGATCGGAGACTTCAGCCCCAGCATTTT
cdr3_aa: CASSIDRRLQPQHF

j_call: TRBJ2-1
v_call: TRBV6-6
d_call: TRBD2
clone_size: -
cdr3_nt: TGTGCCAGCAGTTCCGTTCTAGCGGGGGGCAACAATGAGCAGTTCTTC
cdr3_aa: CASSSVLAGGNNEQFF

j_call: TRBJ1-2
v_call: TRBV5-1
d_call: TRBD1
clone_size: -
cdr3_nt: TGCGCCAGCAGCTTATTTACCGCGGGACAGGGGCTTAACTATGGCTACACCTTC
cdr3_aa: CASSLFTAGQGLNYGYTF

j_call: TRBJ1-3
v_call: TRBV6-5
d_call: -
clone_size: -
cdr3_nt: TGTGCCAGCAGGAGGAGTTCGGAAGGAAACACCATATATTTT
cdr3_aa: CASRRSSEGNTIYF

j_call: TRBJ2-7
v_call: TRBV18
d_call: -
clone_size: once
cdr3_nt: TGTGCCAGTACGGTAGTTACAGATTACGAGCAGTACTTC
cdr3_aa: CASTVVTDYEQYF

j_call: TRBJ2-7
v_call: TRBV28
d_call: TRBD2
clone_size: -
cdr3_nt: TGTGCCAGCAGTTCTATCCCCGGCCGGGTCCTAGCGGGGGGCTCCGCATCCTACGAGCAGTACTTC
cdr3_aa: CASSSIPGRVLAGGSASYEQYF

j_call: TRBJ1-6
v_call: TRBV7-9
d_call: TRBD1
clone_size: -
cdr3_nt: TGTGCCAGCAGTCCGACCCGGGACAGGGCTTCACCCCTCCACTTT
cdr3_aa: CASSPTRDRASPLHF

j_call: TRBJ2-2
v_call: TRBV10-2
d_call: -
clone_size: -
cdr3_nt: TGCGCCACAAAGAGGGACACCAACACCGGGGAGCTGTTTTTT
cdr3_aa: CATKRDTNTGELFF

j_call: TRBJ1-1
v_call: TRBV29-1
d_call: -
clone_size: -
cdr3_nt: TGCAGCGTTGAATTATACGCAGGAACCAACACTGAAGCTTTCTTT
cdr3_aa: CSVELYAGTNTEAFF

j_call: TRBJ1-5
v_call: TRBV18
d_call: -
clone_size: -
cdr3_nt: TGTGCCAGCTCACAAAGACAGAGCAATCAGCCCCAGCATTTT
cdr3_aa: CASSQRQSNQPQHF

j_call: TRBJ1-1
v_call: TRBV30
d_call: TRBD1
clone_size: -
cdr3_nt: TGTGCCTGGCGGACAGGGGCCGCTGAAGCTTTCTTT
cdr3_aa: CAWRTGAAEAFF

j_call: TRBJ2-1
v_call: TRBV3-1/TRBV3-2
d_call: TRBD1
clone_size: -
cdr3_nt: TGTGCCAGCAGCCCGCCTGGTAGGGGGCACTACAATGAGCAGTTCTTC
cdr3_aa: CASSPPGRGHYNEQFF

j_call: TRBJ1-2
v_call: TRBV12-3/TRBV12-4
d_call: -
clone_size: -
cdr3_nt: TGTGCCTTGCAGGGGAACTATGGCTACACCTTC
cdr3_aa: CALQGNYGYTF

j_call: TRBJ1-1
v_call: TRBV27
d_call: -
clone_size: -
cdr3_nt: TGTGCCAGCAGCCTACAGAAGAACACTGAAGCTTTCTTT
cdr3_aa: CASSLQKNTEAFF

j_call: TRBJ1-2
v_call: TRBV30
d_call: TRBD1
clone_size: -
cdr3_nt: TGTGCCTGGAGTCCCGACAGGGGGCTTGGCTACACCTTC
cdr3_aa: CAWSPDRGLGYTF

j_call: TRBJ2-7
v_call: TRBV9
d_call: TRBD2
clone_size: -
cdr3_nt: TGTGCCAGCAGCGTAGGGACTAGCGGCCGCCCCTACGAGCAGTACTTC
cdr3_aa: CASSVGTSGRPYEQYF

j_call: TRBJ2-2
v_call: TRBV5-4
d_call: -
clone_size: -
cdr3_nt: TGTGCCAGCAGCTCGGGGGGGGAGCTGTTTTTT
cdr3_aa: CASSSGGELFF

j_call: TRBJ1-1
v_call: TRBV29-1
d_call: -
clone_size: -
cdr3_nt: TGCAGCGTCACCAGGGGCCTGAACACTGAAGCTTTCTTT
cdr3_aa: CSVTRGLNTEAFF

j_call: TRBJ2-2
v_call: TRBV5-5
d_call: TRBD1
clone_size: few
cdr3_nt: TGTGCCAGCAGCTTGGAGGGGGCAGGGAGGCTGTTTTTT
cdr3_aa: CASSLEGAGRLFF

j_call: TRBJ1-3
v_call: TRBV29-1
d_call: -
clone_size: few
cdr3_nt: TGCAGCGTTAGCTCGATCGCTGCTGGAAACACCATATATTTT
cdr3_aa: CSVSSIAAGNTIYF

j_call: TRBJ1-5
v_call: TRBV10-1
d_call: -
clone_size: once
cdr3_nt: TGCGCCAGCAGTGAAGGCACAGGGTCGGGCAATCAGCCCCAGCATTTT
cdr3_aa: CASSEGTGSGNQPQHF

j_call: TRBJ2-2
v_call: TRBV11-2
d_call: TRBD2
clone_size: -
cdr3_nt: TGTGCCAGCAGCATGCATAGCGGGGGGCAGAGCGGGGAGCTGTTTTTT
cdr3_aa: CASSMHSGGQSGELFF

j_call: TRBJ1-2
v_call: TRBV4-3
d_call: -
clone_size: few
cdr3_nt: TGCGCCAGCAGCCATGCCAGGGGTGGCTACACCTTC
cdr3_aa: CASSHARGGYTF

j_call: TRBJ1-2
v_call: TRBV5-1
d_call: -
clone_size: once
cdr3_nt: TGCGCCAGCAGCCCCGACTCCCGCACGATCTATGGCTACACCTTC
cdr3_aa: CASSPDSRTIYGYTF

j_call: TRBJ2-3
v_call: TRBV10-3
d_call: TRBD2
clone_size: -
cdr3_nt: TGTGCCATCAGTGAGGCCAGCGTTAGCGGGGTGGCAGATACGCAGTATTTT
cdr3_aa: CAISEASVSGVADTQYF

j_call: TRBJ1-5
v_call: TRBV6-5
d_call: -
clone_size: once
cdr3_nt: TGTGCCAGCTCGGGCAATCAGCCCCAGCATTTT
cdr3_aa: CASSGNQPQHF

j_call: TRBJ1-4
v_call: TRBV5-6
d_call: TRBD1
clone_size: -
cdr3_nt: TGTGCCAGCAGCATACGACAGGGTGAAAAACTGTTTTTT
cdr3_aa: CASSIRQGEKLFF

j_call: TRBJ1-3
v_call: TRBV6-2/TRBV6-3
d_call: TRBD1
clone_size: -
cdr3_nt: TGTGCCAGCAGCGACACGGGACAGGGTTCTGGAAACACCATATATTTT
cdr3_aa: CASSDTGQGSGNTIYF

j_call: TRBJ1-1
v_call: TRBV29-1
d_call: -
clone_size: few
cdr3_nt: TGCAGCGTTGACAATAGACAGGTGATGAACACTGAAGCTTTCTTT
cdr3_aa: CSVDNRQVMNTEAFF

j_call: TRBJ2-1
v_call: TRBV5-4
d_call: -
clone_size: -
cdr3_nt: TGTGCCAGCAGCGGGGAGGTTGTAAATGAGCAGTTCTTC
cdr3_aa: CASSGEVVNEQFF

j_call: TRBJ2-7
v_call: TRBV15
d_call: TRBD1
clone_size: once
cdr3_nt: TGTGCCACCAGTCCGGACAGGGGGAGGTACGAGCAGTACTTC
cdr3_aa: CATSPDRGRYEQYF

j_call: TRBJ1-2
v_call: TRBV7-9
d_call: TRBD1
clone_size: -
cdr3_nt: TGTGCCAGCAGAGATGGGACAGTCTATGGCTACACCTTC
cdr3_aa: CASRDGTVYGYTF

j_call: TRBJ1-2
v_call: TRBV7-2
d_call: -
clone_size: -
cdr3_nt: TGTGCCAGCAGCTTAGGGTTGCAGATTAACTATGGCTACACCTTC
cdr3_aa: CASSLGLQINYGYTF

j_call: TRBJ1-6
v_call: TRBV3-1/TRBV3-2
d_call: -
clone_size: -
cdr3_nt: TGTGCCAGCAGCCAAGATCCAGGGGTAAGATCACCCCTCCACTTT
cdr3_aa: CASSQDPGVRSPLHF

j_call: TRBJ2-2
v_call: TRBV7-9
d_call: -
clone_size: -
cdr3_nt: TGTGCCAGCACCCTGGGGCAGGGCGATACCGGGGAGCTGTTTTTT
cdr3_aa: CASTLGQGDTGELFF

j_call: TRBJ1-1
v_call: TRBV2
d_call: -
clone_size: -
cdr3_nt: TGTGCCAGCAGTGATGGGGGCATAGCGAACACTGAAGCTTTCTTT
cdr3_aa: CASSDGGIANTEAFF